This TCR beta chain originates from a study of shared clonotypes between healthy human individuals (dated by TCRdb to the early 2020s). In the study overall: The cohort included three men and a couple of women between 18 and 49 years of age. Leukapheresis yielded between about 0.94 and 9.5 billion PBMCs per donor. To estimate repertoire size and how much clonotypes are shared between individuals, the study performed deep sequencing of blood TCR repertoires from about five healthy adults. Different laboratories and diverse techniques were used to prepare libraries and sequence TCR repertoires, to increase sequencing depth and limit assay-specific biases. For each donor, three plates each were used for CD4 naive and CD4 memory, two plates were used for CD8 naive, and one plate was used for CD8 memory. The investigation overall reported the following: Across a handful of donors, approximately 5% of naive CD4, around 3.5% of naive CD8, around 2.1% of memory CD4, and under 0.45% of memory CD8 clonotypes were shared. Pairwise subsampling indicated that sequencing depth was expected to affect the degree of clonotype sharing among donors. Even with the large sequencing depth, rarefaction of the sorted-subset datasets indicated that sequencing was incomplete. Only blood was sampled, and tissue TCR repertoires likely differ from those in blood. Naive subsets generally had larger estimated clonotype richness than memory subsets. Because the study included a small number of donors, the genetic and exposure-history diversity represented was limited. Compared with non-shared clonotypes, clonotypes shared by all four sorted-subset donors had higher generation probabilities.

As for this clone: There is no known antigen for this receptor. The sample holds no much larger clone one base away, and base qualities are not on file.

TCR CDR3 regions were amplified from genomic DNA by multiplex PCR using the deep immunoSEQ assay. Extracted genomic DNA from each cell subset was spread evenly across all wells of several immunoSEQ 96-well plates, with each plate serving as a replicate. For sorted subsets, 150 to 250 ng of genomic DNA, equivalent to some 30,000 T cell genomes, went into each replicate PCR. Purified libraries were measured with a Qubit 3.0 fluorometer, size-checked on a Bioanalyzer 2100, and measured again with the KAPA Library Quantification kit. Every immunoSEQ 96-well plate was sequenced on a dedicated single-read 150-cycle Illumina NextSeq 550 flow cell. In the paper's pipeline: The immunoSEQ output contained only junctional sequences without quality scores, so filtering could not match that applied to full-length reads. Sequences were annotated with PyIR, a Python wrapper for IgBLAST v1.9, using IMGT germline references to assign V/J genes and CDR3. Reads with weak V/J assignments (E-value above 1e-6), missing CDR3, stop codons, out-of-frame junctions, or ambiguous translated residues were removed. V3J clonotypes were defined as sequences sharing an identical inferred V gene, J gene, and CDR3 amino acid sequence. Percentage overlap between repertoires was computed as shared unique clonotypes divided by the size of the smaller repertoire. Repertoire richness was assessed with RTK rarefaction, the Chao1 estimator, and Recon v2.1 estimates of unobserved clonotypes. Generation probabilities were computed with OLGA for all TCRbeta clonotypes obtained by the gDNA method from several donors. The source is immuneACCESS, and TCRdb retained only in-frame sequences with V and J called. Part of the clones is not carried over; for the studies checked, unresolved V genes explain less than half of this, and the remainder is unexplained. The V and J calls and the clone size are those of that table, but D and trimming were determined from the DNA. The sample table shows about 2,500,000 clones, and 90% to 95% are seen once. The ten largest clones represent under 0.15% of the sample.

Taken from the germline V gene, the CDR1 and CDR2 loops are MDHEN and SYDVKM. V is trimmed back by 6 bases and J by 3 bases, and the junction contains 10 bases that no gene match accounts for. The CDR3 sequence holds 15 residues, the cysteine and phenylalanine included. The sequence is cut down to CDR3 DNA, 45 bases in frame from base 1. The donors were healthy, HIV-negative adults with no recently reported acute infections or vaccinations. Only Caucasian adults living in Nashville, Tennessee, USA were represented among the donors. CD4+ T cells were enriched through magnetic negative selection, after which naive cells were positively selected on CD45RA and the remaining negative fraction served as the memory subset. After blood collection by leukapheresis, PBMCs were isolated using Ficoll-Histopaque density gradient centrifugation and then cryopreserved in the vapor phase of liquid nitrogen. Analytical flow cytometry was used to check the purity and quantity of each magnetically sorted T cell population. From each sorted fraction, genomic DNA was isolated and quantified by UV absorbance on a Nanodrop 2000c.

The sample consisted of naive CD4+ T cells sorted from blood. The sample's cell subset or site label is to be understood as: CD45RA+ positively selected. The sequence was collected from a man in his late teens or twenties in good health. Here the chain combines TRBV28 and TRBJ2-5; 7 bases in between match TRBD1. The bases are TGTGCCAGCAGACCTTCGGGACAGAGTAAAGAGACCCAGTACTTC. It translates to CASRPSGQSKETQYF.